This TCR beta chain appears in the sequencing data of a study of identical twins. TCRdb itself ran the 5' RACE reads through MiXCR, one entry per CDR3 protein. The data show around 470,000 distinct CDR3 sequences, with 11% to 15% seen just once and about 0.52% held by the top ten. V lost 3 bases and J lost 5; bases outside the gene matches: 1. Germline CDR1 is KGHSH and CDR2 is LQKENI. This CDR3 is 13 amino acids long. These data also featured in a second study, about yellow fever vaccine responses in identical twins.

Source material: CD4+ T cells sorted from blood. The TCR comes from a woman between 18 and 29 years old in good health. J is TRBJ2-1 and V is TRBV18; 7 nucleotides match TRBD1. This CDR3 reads CASSPGQNNEQFF. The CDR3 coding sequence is TGTGCCAGCTCACCGGGACAGAACAATGAGCAGTTCTTC.